These 4 T cell receptor beta chains were sequenced from one sample in a study of radiation and T cells in renal cell carcinoma (dated by TCRdb to about 2020). Explained via the paper, the time point label denotes: tumor resected at nephrectomy. The sample's treatment or condition label, in plain terms: treatment-naive control, cytoreductive nephrectomy. Libraries were prepared through the immunoSEQ multiplex PCR assay. TCRdb mirrors the immuneACCESS table, restricted to in-frame sequences. Some clones are absent from its copies; in checked studies, under half trace to an unresolved V gene, and the reason for the others is unknown. For this sample there are 9,000 or so clones; less than 80% appear just once. The ten top clones hold roughly 15% of the sample. The material was tumor tissue, obtained from a patient whose treatment was nephrectomy without radiotherapy. The receptors stem from a man aged 60-69 years with renal cell carcinoma.

This clone was detected only once. This rearrangement joins TRBV14 to TRBJ2-7; 7 bases fit TRBD2. Germline V gene sequence: CDR1 SGHDN, CDR2 FVKESK. The CDR3 is 14 amino acids. After removal of 1 base from V and 3 bases from J, the junction contained 3 bases not matched to a gene. The CDR3 coding sequence is TGTGCCAGCAGCCAAGGGGGAGGGCGCTACGAGCAGTACTTC. It is translated as CASSQGGGRYEQYF.

This clone was recorded a few times. The chain couples TRBV28 to TRBJ1-5; 7 bases agree with TRBD1. The CDR3 loop spans 13 amino acids. CDR1 is MDHEN, CDR2 SYDVKM, per germline. V was clipped by 6 bases and J by 4 bases; unmatched bases: 3. CDR3: CASRGQLNQPQHF. DNA for the CDR3: TGTGCCAGCAGGGGACAGTTAAATCAGCCCCAGCATTTT.

Only one count was recorded for this clone. The V and J genes are TRBV5-1 and TRBJ2-3, with 10 bases lining up with TRBD2. J was trimmed by 4 bases and V by 2 bases; bases with no gene match: 10. The CDR3 runs to 17 residues. Germline values: CDR1 SGHRS, CDR2 YFSETQ. CDR3 coding DNA: TGCGCCAGCAGCTTAGGGAGTTCTAGCGGGAGATCAGATACGCAGTATTTT. Its protein is CASSLGSSSGRSDTQYF.

This clone was observed a handful of times. The chain combines TRBV7-3 with TRBJ2-2; 7 nucleotides line up with TRBD1. Germline V lookup: CDR1 SGHTA, CDR2 FQGTGA. The length of the CDR3 is 17 residues. V lost 4 bases, J lost 6 bases, and 14 bases stayed unmatched. The CDR3 DNA reads TGTGCCAGCAGCTCCACCTCCGGGACAGCTCGCCCCGGGGAGCTGTTTTTT. Translated: CASSSTSGTARPGELFF.